The sample holds a few counts of the clone carrying this TCR beta chain. Germline CDR1 and CDR2: GTSNPN and SVGIG (reference sequence). V was pared by 2 bases and J by 0 bases, with 11 bases between. The CDR3 sequence is 15 residues long. The data derive from a study of cytomegalovirus exposure and HLA in healthy donors. PCR employed 60 Vbeta and 13 Jbeta primers. Profiled with immunoSEQ multiplex PCR; TCRdb holds only in-frame clones, not every one. The table shows more than 150,000 clones, with roughly 90% occurring only once. The V call is TRBV30, the J call TRBJ1-5; possibly TRBD1 for D (5 bases). This clonotype was sampled from a girl under three years old in good health and CMV-seronegative. The sequenced sample consisted of PBMCs. The CDR3 DNA reads TGTGCCTGGAGTTCGAACAGGTATAGCAATCAGCCCCAGCATTTT. Amino acids: CAWSSNRYSNQPQHF.